The source of this T cell receptor (beta chain) is a study of cytomegalovirus exposure and HLA in healthy donors. The study ran its PCR with 60 Vbeta and 13 Jbeta primers. The data were produced by immunoSEQ multiplex PCR, yet TCRdb's version contains in-frame clones alone and is incomplete. Among about 140,000 clones listed, around three quarters were seen once. The CDR3 extends over 15 amino acids. The germline V gene has CDR1 WNHNN and CDR2 SYGVQD (reference sequence). Germline trimming cut 4 bases from V and 2 bases from J; bases unmatched to any gene: 8. The V and J genes are TRBV10-1 and TRBJ2-7; 7 bases match TRBD1. Sequencing input: PBMCs. The source of this sequence is a man between 40 and 49 years old in good health and CMV-seronegative. The CDR3 reads CASSVWDSLTYEQYF. CDR3 nucleotides: TGCGCCAGCAGTGTCTGGGACAGCCTAACCTACGAGCAGTACTTC.